These 10 T cell receptor beta chains share one sample of origin, sequenced in a study of response to subunit inactivated influenza vaccine. TCRdb used MiXCR to reprocess the RT-PCR reads, holding one entry per CDR3 protein. The data contain some 850,000 distinct CDR3 sequences, around a sixth of them singletons. Specimen: PBMCs from blood, collected roughly 5 days after vaccination. The receptors here all came from a man between 50 and 59 years old who received an inactivated influenza vaccine.

The chain uses TRBV3-1 and TRBJ1-1; D is undetermined. The germline gives CDR1 LGHDT, CDR2 YNNKEL (reference sequence). The CDR3 covers 13 residues. Trimming removed 3 bases at V and 1 base at J, with 6 bases between. CDR3 DNA sequence: TGTGCCAGCAGCCATATGACGAACACTGAAGCTTTCTTT. This gives the protein CASSHMTNTEAFF.

In this sample, this clonotype turned up a few times. The V gene is TRBV20-1, the J gene TRBJ2-5; 9 bases map to TRBD1. V was clipped by 5 bases and J by 6 bases; unmatched bases: 10. Germline CDR1 DFQATT, CDR2 SNEGSKA (reference sequence). The CDR3 contains 14 residues. The CDR3 nucleotides read TGCAGTGCTCCTACAGGGGGCGGGCAACAGACCCAGTACTTC. The encoded protein is CSAPTGGGQQTQYF.

This chain links TRBV28 with TRBJ2-3; possible D gene TRBD1, 6 bases. CDR1 and CDR2 (germline): MDHEN, SYDVKM. The germline V and J ends were trimmed by 3 bases and 0 bases, with 13 bases remaining between them. This CDR3 spans 16 amino acids. CDR3 DNA: TGTGCCAGCAGTTTCCCAGGGGCCTTTAGCACAGATACGCAGTATTTT. It yields the protein CASSFPGAFSTDTQYF.

The chain has TRBV7-2 and TRBJ2-2, with 11 bases identical to TRBD2. Germline CDR1 is SGHTA and CDR2 is FQGNSA. CDR3 length equals 16 residues. J lost 5 bases, V lost 4 bases, and 6 bases had no gene match. CDR3 residues: CASSSGLAARTGELFF. Here the CDR3 DNA reads TGTGCCAGCAGCTCGGGACTAGCGGCGAGGACCGGGGAGCTGTTTTTT.

This clonotype was seen more than once but under ten times. This chain joins TRBV29-1 and TRBJ1-2, with D possibly being TRBD1 (5 bases). The ends were cut back, 4 bases at V and 3 bases at J, with 6 bases in the middle. The CDR3 loop spans 11 amino acids. Germline values: CDR1 SQVTM, CDR2 ANQGSEA. CDR3 region: CSVAGYYGYTF. In DNA form, the CDR3 reads TGCAGCGTTGCAGGGTACTATGGCTACACCTTC.

This clonotype has just a few counts. Written as DNA, the CDR3 is TGTGCCAGCAGTCGGGACTCAATAGGGACTGAAGCTTTCTTT. Encoded protein: CASSRDSIGTEAFF. The chain links TRBV12-3 or TRBV12-4 to TRBJ1-1, with D perhaps matching TRBD1 (5 bases). The CDR3 is made up of 14 amino acids. V lost 5 bases and J lost 5, with 15 bases in between.

This clonotype was detected only a few times. Here the CDR3 DNA reads TGTGCCAGCAGCTCAAACAGGGGAAGAACTGAAGCTTTCTTT. Protein: CASSSNRGRTEAFF. V usage is TRBV7-8 and J usage is TRBJ1-1, with 7 bases aligning to TRBD1. The J segment lost 5 bases and the V segment lost 4 bases, leaving 7 bases of the junction unmatched. The CDR3 totals 14 residues. Germline lookup yields CDR1 SGHVS and CDR2 FQNEAQ. Supplemented by reference TRBV7-8 and TRBJ1-1, the full variable domain reads GAGVSQSPRYKVAKRGQDVALRCDPISGHVSLFWYQQALGQGPEFLTYFQNEAQLDKSGLPSDRFFAERPEGSVSTLKIQRTQQEDSAVYLCASSSNRGRTEAFFGQGTRLTVV.

This clonotype was counted only a few times. The chain joins TRBV29-1 to TRBJ2-5, with D perhaps matching TRBD1 (6 bases). The germline V gene encodes CDR1 SQVTM and CDR2 ANQGSEA. The CDR3 consists of 14 residues. Trimming removed 7 bases at V and 2 bases at J, with 17 bases between. The CDR3 nucleotides read TGCAGCGCCTACTCCCAGGGGATGCAAGAGACCCAGTACTTC. Translated: CSAYSQGMQETQYF.

This clonotype was detected once. The rearrangement links TRBV6-2 or TRBV6-3 to TRBJ2-1; TRBD1 matches 7 bases. The V segment lost 3 bases and the J segment 6 bases; nucleotides outside the gene matches: 8. The CDR3 has 15 amino acids. Germline assignment: CDR1 MNHEY and CDR2 SVGEGT. CDR3 protein: CASSYGQERGNEQFF. For the CDR3, the DNA is TGTGCCAGCAGTTATGGACAGGAGCGAGGCAATGAGCAGTTCTTC.

The chain combines TRBV9 with TRBJ2-1, with 9 bases matching TRBD2. Germline trimming cut 2 bases from V and 7 bases from J; bases unmatched to any gene: 13. This CDR3 is 17 amino acids long. Germline V gene lookup returns CDR1 SGDLS and CDR2 YYNGEE. The CDR3 DNA follows: TGTGCCAGCAGCGTTGGCCTGGCGGGAGGGGGTGTTAATGAGCAGTTCTTC. Protein product: CASSVGLAGGGVNEQFF.